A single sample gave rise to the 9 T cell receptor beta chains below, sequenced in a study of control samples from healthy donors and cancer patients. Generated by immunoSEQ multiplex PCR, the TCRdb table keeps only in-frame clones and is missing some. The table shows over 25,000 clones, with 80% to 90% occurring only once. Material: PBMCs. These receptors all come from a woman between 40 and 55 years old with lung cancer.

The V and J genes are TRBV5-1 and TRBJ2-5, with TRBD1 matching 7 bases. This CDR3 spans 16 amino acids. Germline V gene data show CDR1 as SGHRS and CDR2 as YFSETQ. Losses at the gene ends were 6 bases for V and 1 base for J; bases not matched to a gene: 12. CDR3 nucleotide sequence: TGCGCCAGCACCCCGATGGCAGGGGGAGTCCAAGAGACCCAGTACTTC. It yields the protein CASTPMAGGVQETQYF.

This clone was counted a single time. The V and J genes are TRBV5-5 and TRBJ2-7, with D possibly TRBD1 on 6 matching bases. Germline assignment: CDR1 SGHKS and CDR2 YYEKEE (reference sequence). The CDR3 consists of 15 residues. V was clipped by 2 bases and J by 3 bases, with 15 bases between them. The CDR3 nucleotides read TGTGCCAGCAGCTTCCCCGGGACAAAAGGCTACGAGCAGTACTTC. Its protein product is CASSFPGTKGYEQYF.

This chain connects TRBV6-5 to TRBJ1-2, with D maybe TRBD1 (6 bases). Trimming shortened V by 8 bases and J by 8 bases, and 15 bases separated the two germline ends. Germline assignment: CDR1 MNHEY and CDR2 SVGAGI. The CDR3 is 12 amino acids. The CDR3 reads CASEGGGGGYTF. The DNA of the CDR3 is TGTGCCAGCGAGGGGGGAGGAGGAGGCTACACCTTC.

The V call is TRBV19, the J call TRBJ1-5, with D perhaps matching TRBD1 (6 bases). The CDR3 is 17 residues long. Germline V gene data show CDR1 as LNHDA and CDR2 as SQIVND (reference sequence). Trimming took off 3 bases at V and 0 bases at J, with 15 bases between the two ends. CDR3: CASSMGHFVDSNQPQHF. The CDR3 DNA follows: TGTGCCAGTAGTATGGGACATTTTGTCGATAGCAATCAGCCCCAGCATTTT.

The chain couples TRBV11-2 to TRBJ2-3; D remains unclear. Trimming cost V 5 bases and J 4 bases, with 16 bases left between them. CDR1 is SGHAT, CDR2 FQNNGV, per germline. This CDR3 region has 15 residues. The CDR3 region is CASSPINFQADTQYF. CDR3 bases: TGTGCCAGCAGCCCGATTAATTTTCAGGCAGATACGCAGTATTTT.

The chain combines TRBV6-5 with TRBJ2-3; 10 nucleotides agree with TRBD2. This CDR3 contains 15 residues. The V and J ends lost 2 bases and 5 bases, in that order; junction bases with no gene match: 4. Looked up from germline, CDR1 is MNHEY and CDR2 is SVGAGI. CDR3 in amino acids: CASSYGAGGEDTQYF. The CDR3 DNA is TGTGCCAGCAGTTACGGAGCGGGGGGGGAAGATACGCAGTATTTT.

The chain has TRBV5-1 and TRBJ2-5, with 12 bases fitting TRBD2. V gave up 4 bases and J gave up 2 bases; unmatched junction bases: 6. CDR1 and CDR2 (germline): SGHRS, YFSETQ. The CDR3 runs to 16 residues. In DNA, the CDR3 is TGCGCCAGCAGCCCAAGACTAGCGGGGGCACAAGAGACCCAGTACTTC. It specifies CASSPRLAGAQETQYF.

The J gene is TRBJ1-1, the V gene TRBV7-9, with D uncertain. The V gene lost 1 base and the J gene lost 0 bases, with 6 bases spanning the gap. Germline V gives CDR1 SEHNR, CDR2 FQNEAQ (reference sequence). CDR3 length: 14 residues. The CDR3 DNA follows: TGTGCCAGCAGCTTAGTAGGGTTGAACACTGAAGCTTTCTTT. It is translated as CASSLVGLNTEAFF.

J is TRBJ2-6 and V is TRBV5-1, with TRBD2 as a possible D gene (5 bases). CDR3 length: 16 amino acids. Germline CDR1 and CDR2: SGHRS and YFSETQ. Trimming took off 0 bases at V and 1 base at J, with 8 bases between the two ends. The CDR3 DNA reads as TGCGCCAGCAGCTTGGGTGCGGGTTCTGGGGCCAACGTCCTGACTTTC. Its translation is CASSLGAGSGANVLTF.